This TCR beta chain came from a study of human T cells and chemical hapten exposure (dated by TCRdb to 2020 to 2022). Looking at the study overall: For sensitization, 2% DPC in acetone was applied to a roughly 2 cm by roughly 2 cm area of upper inner arm skin. Throughout the study period of about 23 weeks, patients also received therapeutic DPC doses to the scalp every week. Patch testing was performed on the upper back with Finn chambers containing 0.01% DPC, and the patch tests were scored after 6 days according to International Contact Dermatitis Research Group standards. The patient cohort, mostly female, included alopecia areata with under or over 50% scalp involvement, alopecia totalis and alopecia universalis. Libraries were pooled for sequencing, and variation in per-sample TCR yields was attributed mainly to small differences in library volumes within the pool. The study tracked peripheral blood TCR repertoire changes in vivo during primary and secondary sensitization to the hapten diphenylcyclopropenone (DPC) in alopecia patients. Blood samples were taken from patients before sensitization (week 0) and at 2, 6 and about 24 weeks after DPC sensitization. For TCR sequencing, blood came from 25 to 30 alopecia patients at anywhere from one to four time points (pre-sensitization, 2, 6 and 24 weeks). General findings and caveats noted by the study authors: The number of TCRs above 1 in 1000 frequency did not change with DPC sensitization; there was no evidence of global repertoire structure alterations. Repeated subsampling changed both the strength of the expansion versus patch-test correlation and the threshold at which that correlation became significant. All patients had alopecia, a presumed autoimmune disease, so their immune response might differ from that of healthy individuals. Expanded TCRs formed significantly more large CDR3 similarity clusters than pre-sensitization or healthy control sets, consistent with antigen-driven responses. Patch test score was positively correlated with the number of PT1 expanded TCRs, with significance at thresholds 8, 16 and 32 but not at 4.

The CDR3 goes from the cysteine to the phenylalanine over 15 residues. Only the CDR3 region is kept as DNA, spanning 45 bases read in frame from base 1. From a lookup of the germline V gene (reference sequence), CDR1 and CDR2 are DFQATT and SNEGSKA. V sheds 3 bases and J sheds 8 bases, leaving 19 bases between their ends. Per the publication, the time point label means: pre-sensitization, week 0. The sample's treatment or condition, from its label and the paper: therapeutic diphenylcyclopropenone sensitization with weekly scalp DPC. At each patch-test visit, blood was drawn before the patch test was applied. Patients were eligible if aged 18 to 70, diagnosed with alopecia and judged suitable for DPC therapy, and pregnant patients were excluded. Unfractionated whole blood was collected in Tempus Blood RNA tubes, and total RNA was extracted from that blood. Library creation used RACE. The sequencer listed for this sample is NextSeq 500. Library preparation attached unique molecular identifiers to individual cDNA molecules for quantitative, reproducible TCR counting. For every blood RNA sample, sequencing covered both the TCR alpha and TCR beta chains. The paper's processing steps were these. Samples had a median of approximately 96,000 TCRs, with a range from 23,224 to 690,600. V, J and CDR3 annotation of the TCR reads was carried out using the Decombinator software suite. For the PS versus PT1 abundance plots, all samples were subsampled to the same number of TCRs (28,000). Expanded TCRs were defined as absent before sensitization and observed at least eight times at the 2-week time point. TCRdb applied fastp at Q25 and MiXCR to the public reads, then kept only in-frame beta chains. Every CDR3 protein is listed once, alongside the most common genes and DNA of its rows. TCRdb, not the original authors, processed these V and J calls. In this sample the table shows around 110,000 distinct CDR3 sequences, around 10% of which occur a single time. The top ten clones comprise 1.6% of the sample.

This clonotype was found a few times. Its recognized antigen is unknown. No base qualities exist here, and no much larger clone lies one base off it. This chain joins TRBV20-1 to TRBJ2-2; D gene: possibly TRBD2, on 6 matching bases. Sequencing used whole blood, obtained in connection with sensitization to the hapten diphenylcyclopropenone (DPC). This receptor was identified in a woman aged 45 to 65 with alopecia areata. Some clones in this sample may be carry-over from other donors' samples. The CDR3 region reads CSARDYGQTGGELFF. The DNA reads TGCAGTGCTAGGGACTATGGCCAAACAGGAGGGGAGCTGTTTTTT.